Here is one T cell receptor (beta chain) with its context. Its matching antigen is unknown. The sample comes from a study of T cell responses to AZD1222 COVID-19 vaccine. Whole-study findings and limits: Clonal diversity was possibly underestimated; the donors were predominantly white British and more often female.

Measured with immunoSEQ multiplex PCR; TCRdb has only the in-frame clones, and not every one. The sample carries about 150,000 clones, about 87% recorded once. V gave up 6 bases and J gave up 6 bases, with 14 bases separating them. CDR1 and CDR2 (germline): LGHNT, FRNRAP. CDR3 length: 13 amino acids. This TCR derives from an adult in good health. This chain connects TRBV12-5 to TRBJ1-1, with a possible D match to TRBD1 (5 bases). The source was peripheral blood, collected on day 0 of AZD1222 vaccination. CDR3 sequence (DNA): TGTGCTAGTGGCCCTCAGGGTAGGGCTGAAGCTTTCTTT. Protein: CASGPQGRAEAFF.